This T cell receptor beta chain comes out of a study of T cells after yellow fever vaccination. General observations from the study: The booster saw the reappearance of most primary-vaccination clones (roughly 95% CD4, 88% CD8).

MiXCR, run by TCRdb on the 5' RACE reads, gives a single entry per CDR3 protein. The profile covers about 350,000 distinct CDR3 sequences, with around 8.1% appearing a single time and 17% taken by the ten largest. CDR1 is SGHDT and CDR2 is YYEEEE in the germline V gene. CDR3 size: 16 residues. V lost 0 bases, J lost 7 bases, and 16 bases lay in between. This clonotype was observed a few times. Its target is not known. The chain combines TRBV5-6 with TRBJ2-2; either TRBD1 or TRBD2 may fit D (5 bases each). The receptor was derived from a man between 18 and 35 years old who received the YFV17D yellow fever vaccine. The sample in question was PBMCs, obtained roughly 47 days after the first yellow fever vaccination. This CDR3 reads CASSLAYAGTIGELFF. CDR3 DNA sequence: TGTGCCAGCAGCTTGGCATACGCAGGGACGATCGGGGAGCTGTTTTTT.